This TCR beta chain was sequenced in a study of T-cell memory formation after mild COVID-19. Background on the study: There were largely donor-specific TCR clusters. Findings and limits, study-wide: The pre-infection memory compartment contained some responding clones, suggesting cross-reactive memory joined. A second wave expanding day 15 to 37 was CD4+-biased; contracting clones were balanced. Contracting clones localized mainly to CM and EM when CD4+ and mainly to EMRA when CD8+.

CDR3 length: 14 amino acids. Trimming removed 7 bases from V and 6 bases from J, with 16 bases in between. MiXCR, applied by TCRdb to the 5' RACE reads, yields one record per CDR3 protein. The sample includes roughly 400,000 distinct CDR3 sequences, 15% to 20% of them seen just once. This clonotype was seen a handful of times. The antigen remains undetermined. This sequence joins TRBV12-3 or TRBV12-4 and TRBJ2-4; D possibly corresponds to TRBD1 (6 bases). The sequencing input was PBMCs or a T cell subset sorted from them (not recorded which). The clonotype comes from a man younger than 30 who had mild COVID-19 (a few samples of this study predate the infection). Cell type and time point are not known. The CDR3 DNA follows: TGTGCCAGCACCGTGGACCGAGGGGGAAACATTCAGTACTTC. This sequence encodes CASTVDRGGNIQYF.